One and the same sample provided the 14 T cell receptor beta chains below, sequenced in a study of T cells in women clearing cervical HPV infection. TCRdb's copy holds only in-frame clones and misses some; the assay was immunoSEQ multiplex PCR. The sample data list tens of thousands of clones. Sequenced input: blood buffy coat. These receptors were obtained from a woman aged 18 to 69 with a cervical HPV16 infection that either progressed to CIN3+ or cleared (not recorded which).

In the case of this clone: The read ends 3 residues early relative to the CDR3; the germline J gene fills the gap. V is TRBV5-6 and J is TRBJ2-1; D gene ambiguous. V gave up 0 bases and J gave up 5 bases, with 9 bases separating them. This CDR3 comprises 14 residues. Germline-derived CDR1 and CDR2 are SGHDT and YYEEEE. Incomplete CDR3 DNA: TGTGCCAGCAGCTTGGGCGGCCGCGACAATGAG. It codes for CASSLGGRDNE. The full CDR3 sequence reads CASSLGGRDNEQFF.

As to this clone: The CDR3 end falls 3 residues outside the read, so it is completed with the germline J gene. This chain uses TRBV15 with TRBJ1-4; 8 nucleotides align to TRBD1. CDR1 and CDR2 (germline): LNHNV, YYDKDF (reference sequence). The CDR3 totals 14 residues. V shed 5 bases and J 5 bases; nucleotides not matched to a gene: 4. CDR3 bases read: TGTGCCACCAGCCCCCGACAGGGGAATGAAAAA. It translates to CATSPRQGNEK. From start to end, the CDR3 is CATSPRQGNEKLFF.

Regarding this clone: Read coverage stops 3 residues before the CDR3 terminus; the germline J gene supplies the remainder. The V and J genes are TRBV7-9 and TRBJ1-1; D may be TRBD1 (6 bases). The CDR3 is made up of 15 amino acids. CDR1 SEHNR and CDR2 FQNEAQ come from the germline V gene (reference sequence). Trimming took off 1 base at V and 4 bases at J, with 13 bases between the two ends. The CDR3 reads CASSLGAGAGTEAFF. CDR3 DNA, as far as it was read: TGTGCCAGCAGCTTAGGGGCAGGGGCGGGCACTGAA.

As to this clone: The read stops 3 residues short of the end of the CDR3; the missing end is completed from the germline J gene. The chain recombines TRBV19 with TRBJ1-1, with 7 bases identical to TRBD1. Germline loops: CDR1 LNHDA, CDR2 SQIVND (reference sequence). Unmatched junction bases numbered 3, after V lost 7 bases and J lost 4 bases. The CDR3 loop spans 12 amino acids. The CDR3 region is CASTPGGTEAFF. The CDR3 DNA, read in part, is TGTGCCAGTACCCCAGGGGGCACTGAA.

As regards this clone: The read ends 3 residues early relative to the CDR3; the germline J gene fills the gap. V is TRBV19 and J is TRBJ2-2; 9 nucleotides line up with TRBD1. Per germline, CDR1 LNHDA and CDR2 SQIVND (reference sequence). This CDR3 has 13 residues. CDR3 protein: CASKTGGSEKLFF. The CDR3 DNA, read in part, is TGTGCCAGCAAGACAGGGGGGAGTGAAAAG.

About this clone: The CDR3 is cut off 3 residues early in the read; its end comes from the germline J gene. J is TRBJ1-6 and V is TRBV7-6; 7 bases are a match to TRBD1. V gave up 6 bases and J gave up 5 bases; unmatched junction bases: 7. The germline V gene has CDR1 SGHVS and CDR2 FNYEAQ. The CDR3 spans 15 residues. The CDR3 reads CASRSGTVNNSPLHF. CDR3 bases read: TGTGCCAGCAGATCAGGGACAGTAAATAATTCACCC.

The CDR3 loop reads CASSLRDSNIYEQYF. CDR3 DNA (partial): TGTGCCAGCAGCCTCCGGGACAGCAACATCTACGAG. The chain combines TRBV11-3 with TRBJ2-7; 7 bases are shared with TRBD1. The read stops 3 residues short of the end of the CDR3; the missing end is completed from the germline J gene. V lost 5 bases to trimming and J lost 3 bases; unmatched junction nucleotides: 10. CDR3 size: 15 residues. The germline gives CDR1 SGHNT, CDR2 YENEEA.

On this clone itself: The missing CDR3 end, 3 residues past where the read stops, is filled in from the germline J gene. The chain joins TRBV7-2 to TRBJ1-2; 10 bases are shared with TRBD1. This CDR3 has 15 residues. Germline CDR1 is SGHTA and CDR2 is FQGNSA. Germline trimming cut 3 bases from V and 4 bases from J; bases unmatched to any gene: 5. The CDR3: CASSFKGTGVYGYTF. Partial CDR3 DNA: TGTGCCAGCAGCTTTAAGGGGACAGGGGTCTATGGC.

About this clone itself: The DNA ends 3 residues before the CDR3 does, and the rest of the CDR3 is filled in from the germline J gene. The chain joins TRBV5-1 to TRBJ2-5; 12 bases fit TRBD1. Trimming at V came to 4 bases and at J to 2 bases, leaving 6 bases not matched to a gene. Germline V gives CDR1 SGHRS, CDR2 YFSETQ. This CDR3 has 16 amino acids. CDR3 bases read: TGCGCCAGCAGCGACGGGACAGGGGGCTATCAAGAGACC. It codes for CASSDGTGGYQET. The CDR3, in full, reads CASSDGTGGYQETQYF. Using reference TRBV5-1 and TRBJ2-5 for the parts outside the CDR3, the full variable domain is KAGVTQTPRYLIKTRGQQVTLSCSPISGHRSVSWYQQTPGQGLQFLFEYFSETQRNKGNFPGRFSGRQFSNSRSEMNVSTLELGDSALYLCASSDGTGGYQETQYFGPGTRLLVL.

On this clone: The CDR3 end is not reached by the read, which stops 3 residues before it; the germline J gene fills it in. The rearrangement uses TRBV7-8 and TRBJ2-2; TRBD2 aligns across 8 bases. The germline V gene has CDR1 SGHVS and CDR2 FQNEAQ. Trimming at V came to 1 base and at J to 5 bases, leaving 3 bases not matched to a gene. CDR3 length: 15 residues. The sequenced part of the CDR3 DNA is TGTGCCAGCAGCTTAGGCCCTAGCGGGACCGGGGAG. It yields the protein CASSLGPSGTGE. The whole CDR3 sequence reads CASSLGPSGTGELFF.

Remarks on this clone: The read falls 3 residues short of the CDR3 end, and the missing part is taken from the germline J gene. The rearrangement links TRBV5-4 to TRBJ2-7, with 8 bases fitting TRBD2. Looked up from germline, CDR1 is SGHNT and CDR2 is YYREEE (reference sequence). The CDR3 sequence is 14 residues long. V shed 2 bases and J 2 bases; nucleotides not matched to a gene: 3. The CDR3: CASSFLAGPYEQYF. Incomplete CDR3 DNA: TGTGCCAGCAGCTTCCTAGCGGGCCCCTACGAG.

Worth noting for this clone: The read falls 3 residues short of the CDR3 end, and the missing part is taken from the germline J gene. V and J are TRBV5-1 and TRBJ2-2, with D possibly TRBD2 on 5 matching bases. This CDR3 is 14 amino acids long. Germline V gives CDR1 SGHRS, CDR2 YFSETQ. The CDR3 bases that were read are TGCGCCAGCGCGGGCCAAAGCTCGAATTCACCG. Encoded protein: CASAGQSSNSP. The full CDR3 protein is CASAGQSSNSPLFF.

In the case of this clone: The sequenced fragment ends 3 residues before the CDR3 boundary, so the rest is inferred from the germline J gene. V gene TRBV11-2 combines with J gene TRBJ2-1; 9 nucleotides line up with TRBD2. The junction had 3 bases not matched to a gene; V was cut back by 5 bases and J by 4 bases. The CDR3 runs to 14 residues. Looked up from germline, CDR1 is SGHAT and CDR2 is FQNNGV. The covered CDR3 bases are TGTGCCAGCAGCACTAGCGGGCCTTACAATGAG. It codes for CASSTSGPYNE. The entire CDR3 protein reads CASSTSGPYNEQFF.

A word on this clone: The read is 3 residues too short to cover the CDR3 end, so that end is filled in from the germline J gene. The sample holds other DNA sequences that translate to the same CDR3. The chain links TRBV5-1 to TRBJ1-3, with TRBD1 identical over 10 bases. CDR1 is SGHRS, CDR2 YFSETQ, per germline. The trim removed 4 bases at V and 3 bases at J, leaving 4 bases unmatched. The CDR3 is 15 amino acids. The CDR3 spells CASSGGQGHGNTIYF. CDR3 bases read: TGCGCCAGCAGCGGGGGACAGGGGCATGGAAACACC.